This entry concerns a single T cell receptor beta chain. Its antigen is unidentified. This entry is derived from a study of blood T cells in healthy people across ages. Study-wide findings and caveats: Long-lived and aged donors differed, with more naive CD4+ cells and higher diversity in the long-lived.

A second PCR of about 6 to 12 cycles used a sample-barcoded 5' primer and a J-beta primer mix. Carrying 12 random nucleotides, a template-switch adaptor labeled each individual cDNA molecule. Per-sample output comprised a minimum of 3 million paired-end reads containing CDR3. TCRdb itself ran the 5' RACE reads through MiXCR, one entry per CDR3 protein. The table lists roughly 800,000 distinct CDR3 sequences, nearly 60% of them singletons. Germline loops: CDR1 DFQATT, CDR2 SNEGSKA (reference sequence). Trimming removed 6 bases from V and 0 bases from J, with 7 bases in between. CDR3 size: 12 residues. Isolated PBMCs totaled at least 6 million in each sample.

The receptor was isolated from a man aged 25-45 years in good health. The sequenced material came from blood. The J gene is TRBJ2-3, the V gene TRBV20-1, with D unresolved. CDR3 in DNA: TGCAGTGCCGCTACGAGCACAGATACGCAGTATTTT. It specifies CSAATSTDTQYF.